Listed below are T cell receptor beta chains from one sample, sequenced in a study of cytomegalovirus exposure and HLA in healthy donors. Assay: immunoSEQ multiplex PCR; the TCRdb copy retains only in-frame clones and omits some. Counted here are about 130,000 clones, 10% occurring once; the ten biggest clones make up 3.5% to 5%. The sequenced material came from PBMCs. These receptors were taken from a young woman in good health and CMV-seropositive. Both conserved end residues are part of each CDR3. The D gene is left open where the match is weak. Clone sizes are given selectively: once, few, many, or a class where the clone is expanded.

V: TRBV30; J: TRBJ2-3; size: .; D: .; CDR3: CAWSGGTDTQYF; DNA: TGTGCCTGGAGTGGAGGGACAGATACGCAGTATTTT
V: TRBV6-1; J: TRBJ1-2; size: .; D: TRBD1; CDR3: CASREPTGANYGYTF; DNA: TGTGCCAGCAGAGAACCGACAGGGGCTAACTATGGCTACACCTTC
V: TRBV27; J: TRBJ1-4; size: few; D: TRBD1; CDR3: CASKEQTGGSEKLFF; DNA: TGTGCCAGCAAAGAACAGACAGGGGGGAGTGAAAAACTGTTTTTT
V: TRBV5-1; J: TRBJ2-1; size: .; D: TRBD2; CDR3: CASSLEPPRKAGSYNEQFF; DNA: TGCGCCAGCAGCTTGGAGCCCCCTAGAAAAGCGGGATCCTACAATGAGCAGTTCTTC
V: TRBV27; J: TRBJ2-7; size: .; D: .; CDR3: CASRELGQPSSYEQYF; DNA: TGTGCCAGCAGAGAACTCGGACAGCCTAGCTCCTACGAGCAGTACTTC
V: TRBV30; J: TRBJ1-6; size: .; D: .; CDR3: CAWSVLDRSSPLHF; DNA: TGTGCCTGGAGTGTACTCGACAGGAGCTCACCCCTCCACTTT
V: TRBV10-3; J: TRBJ2-7; size: .; D: TRBD1; CDR3: CAISQDRVRYEQYF; DNA: TGTGCCATCAGCCAGGACAGGGTTCGCTACGAGCAGTACTTC
V: TRBV21-1; J: TRBJ2-5; size: few; D: .; CDR3: CASFGPSRTPQKQETQYF; DNA: TGTGCCAGCTTCGGACCCTCAAGGACACCTCAGAAGCAAGAGACCCAGTACTTC
V: TRBV11-2; J: TRBJ2-2; size: .; D: .; CDR3: CASSYQGGELFF; DNA: TGTGCCAGCAGCTACCAGGGTGGGGAGCTGTTTTTT
V: TRBV5-4; J: TRBJ2-1; size: .; D: .; CDR3: CASSRGANEQFF; DNA: TGTGCCAGCAGCCGGGGGGCCAATGAGCAGTTCTTC
V: TRBV7-9; J: TRBJ1-3; size: few; D: TRBD1; CDR3: CASSPGTGVHGNTIYF; DNA: TGTGCCAGCAGCCCCGGGACAGGGGTACATGGAAACACCATATATTTT
V: TRBV27; J: TRBJ2-7; size: few; D: .; CDR3: CASSLRPAVIYEQYF; DNA: TGTGCCAGCAGTTTAAGACCGGCGGTTATCTACGAGCAGTACTTC
V: TRBV28; J: TRBJ2-2; size: .; D: .; CDR3: CASHQGMNTGELFF; DNA: TGTGCCAGCCACCAGGGGATGAACACCGGGGAGCTGTTTTTT
V: TRBV27; J: TRBJ2-3; size: few; D: TRBD2; CDR3: CASSRTSGRTDTQYF; DNA: TGTGCCAGCAGCCGGACTAGCGGGCGCACAGATACGCAGTATTTT